This TCR beta chain was profiled in a study of tissue T cells after allogeneic stem cell transplantation. Study conclusions and caveats: Few T cell clones were shared across patients, but motif clusters showed tissue-specific shared signatures.

Assay: immunoSEQ multiplex PCR; the TCRdb copy retains only in-frame clones and omits some. The sample records 8,000 to 10,000 clones, over 55% being singletons. This clone was seen just once. Its antigen is not known. Trimming stripped 6 bases from V and 5 bases from J, with 11 bases between. The length of the CDR3 is 13 residues. Autopsy tissues included GI tract, liver, skin and lymphoid organs. The sequence was collected from a woman aged 18-50 years with breast cancer. The sequenced sample was tissue from the jejunum, obtained at autopsy. The gene calls are TRBV12-3 or TRBV12-4 and TRBJ2-1, with D perhaps matching TRBD1 or TRBD2 (5 bases each). CDR3 DNA sequence: TGTGCCAGCAGATGGGACGTGGACAATGAGCAGTTCTTC. Translation: CASRWDVDNEQFF.